This T cell receptor (beta chain) came from a study of PD-L1 blockade in urothelial cancer (dated by TCRdb to about 2017). A note on the overall study: Every patient began therapy in 2014 and was given atezolizumab 1,200 mg intravenously every 3 weeks. About nine tenths of the roughly 29 patients were identified as males with urothelial cancer of bladder origin, and a prior smoking history was reported by 18 of 29 patients. Patients had an ECOG performance status of 0 or 1 and had received between 0 and 3 prior chemotherapy regimens. Blood samples were analyzed at 3 weeks after treatment start (second dose) and at 6 weeks after treatment start. Blood samples gave a median of around 140,000 T cells and some 83,000 unique TCRs, with a median clonality of 0.080. An exploratory multi-omic analysis was conducted of the somatic, immune and clinical correlates of response to PD-L1 blockade with atezolizumab in urothelial cancer. Pretreatment tumor samples and matched peripheral blood, collected serially before and after atezolizumab treatment, underwent TCR sequencing. Progression-free survival longer than 6 months counted as durable clinical benefit, and TCR features were additionally tested against both progression-free and overall survival. In the same patients, pretreatment tumors underwent whole exome sequencing and RNA sequencing in addition to TCR sequencing. Several patients achieved durable clinical benefit and approximately 20 did not. Around 30 patients had pretreatment blood TCR-seq, some 25 had at least one posttreatment blood collection, and some 25 had tumor TCR-seq.

The cohort comprised nearly 30 patients with locally advanced or metastatic urothelial carcinoma treated at Memorial Sloan Kettering on a trial protocol. Peripheral blood mononuclear cells were collected pretreatment and during treatment, with between 1 and 8 total time points obtained per patient. The Qiagen DNeasy Blood extraction kit was used to purify genomic DNA from total PBMCs and from tumor samples. PBMCs were collected pretreatment and during treatment, and were isolated and stored as previously described. Synthetic TCR analog templates were spiked into each PCR so that absolute template abundance could be estimated from read counts. The immunoSEQ assay was used to amplify TCRbeta CDR3 regions from genomic DNA with bias-controlled V and J gene primers. Sequencing of rearranged TCRbeta segments was done at approximately 20X coverage. On the study's bioinformatics: Clustering was used to correct sequencing errors, and CDR3s were annotated against IMGT so that V, D and J genes could be assigned. Downstream analyses used only productive TCRbeta rearrangements, leaving out any out-of-frame or stop-codon sequences. Clonality was computed as one minus Shannon entropy normalized by the log of the number of unique productive sequences. Clones differing between time points or between blood and tumor were identified by Fisher's exact test with Benjamini-Hochberg correction at adjusted p below 0.01. This immuneACCESS table, as held by TCRdb, lists in-frame sequences with V and J called but not all clones. Of the missing ones, under half trace to an unresolved V gene in checked studies; the others have no known cause. V, J and clone size are taken as reported in that table, and D and trimming were inferred from the DNA itself. This sample has 100,000 or so clones in its table, and around 85% of those were observed once. The ten biggest clones cover about 2.6% of the sample.

Here is what the overall study found, with its caveats: Improved progression-free and overall survival was associated with having pretreatment peripheral blood TCR clonality below the median. Because the sample size was small (n ≈ 30) and many of the analyses were exploratory, the results are meant to be hypothesis-generating. At 3 weeks after the start of treatment, tumor-associated TCR clones in peripheral blood had expanded more in patients with durable benefit (n ≈ 24, p = 0.022).

Reading the germline V gene gives CDR1 MNHNS and CDR2 SASEGT. The CDR3 contains 17 residues, cysteine and phenylalanine counted. This entry keeps only the CDR3 DNA: 51 bases, framed from base 1. V gives up 4 bases and J gives up 3 bases, and the segment between their germline ends measures 22 bases. As concerns this clone: This clone's antigen is unknown. Base qualities were left out, and no much larger clone turns up one base away.

The material sequenced was PBMCs, taken around atezolizumab (anti-PD-L1) treatment. The V and J genes are TRBV6-1 and TRBJ2-7, with TRBD1 tentatively as D gene (6 bases match). The sequence came from a man between 50 and 59 years old with urothelial cancer. The CDR3 here reads CASSAKPLGQQHYEQYF. The sequenced DNA: TGTGCCAGCAGTGCAAAACCACTTGGACAGCAGCACTACGAGCAGTACTTC.